Below, 12 T cell receptor beta chains from the same sample are listed, as sequenced in a study of CD8+ T cells in alopecia areata. Extracted RNA was reverse transcribed, and the resulting cDNA served as sequencing template. Clones were sequenced by immunoSEQ multiplex PCR, and TCRdb holds only the in-frame ones, with some missing. The table lists about 110,000 clones, over 55% of them singletons. The sample taken for sequencing was NKG2D-low CD8+ T cells sorted from blood. The receptor source for this set is a human donor with alopecia areata.

This clone has a handful of counts. The chain joins TRBV7-6 to TRBJ2-1; 7 positions agree with TRBD2. V shed 8 bases, J shed 2 bases, and the junction held 3 bases outside the gene matches. CDR1 and CDR2 (germline): SGHVS, FNYEAQ. The CDR3 is made up of 13 amino acids. Written as DNA, the CDR3 is TGTGCCAGCGCAACTAGCGCCTACAATGAGCAGTTCTTC. It encodes CASATSAYNEQFF.

The chain has TRBV7-3 and TRBJ1-1; D uncertain. The V gene lost 2 bases and the J gene lost 2 bases, with 6 bases spanning the gap. The V gene's germline CDR1 is SGHTA and CDR2 FQGTGA. The CDR3 is made up of 13 amino acids. The CDR3: CASSLLGNTEAFF. Written as DNA, the CDR3 is TGTGCCAGCAGCTTACTTGGAAACACTGAAGCTTTCTTT.

CDR3 region: CASSLGTANTEAFF. CDR3 sequence (DNA): TGTGCCAGCAGTCTGGGGACAGCGAACACTGAAGCTTTCTTT. The gene calls are TRBV5-4 and TRBJ1-1, with 7 nucleotides matching TRBD1. Germline lookup yields CDR1 SGHNT and CDR2 YYREEE (reference sequence). V shed 5 bases and J 1 base; nucleotides not matched to a gene: 5. The CDR3 is 14 residues long.

The genes are TRBV29-1 and TRBJ1-2; 9 bases are shared with TRBD1. Germline CDR1 SQVTM, CDR2 ANQGSEA. Trimming removed 4 bases from V and 8 bases from J; junction bases left unmatched: 8. This CDR3 is built from 13 residues. The CDR3 DNA is TGCAGCGTTGTCCTACAGGGGGCGCACGGCTACACCTTC. Amino acids: CSVVLQGAHGYTF.

The genes are TRBV5-1 and TRBJ2-5, with 7 bases fitting TRBD2. CDR1 and CDR2 (germline): SGHRS, YFSETQ. This CDR3 contains 15 residues. V trimming: 0 bases; J trimming: 2 bases; junction bases outside the gene matches: 4. CDR3 coding DNA: TGCGCCAGCAGCTTGGGTAGCGGGCCGCAAGAGACCCAGTACTTC. It yields the protein CASSLGSGPQETQYF.

This chain links TRBV27 with TRBJ2-7; 8 bases are shared with TRBD1. The CDR3 has 14 residues. Germline V lookup: CDR1 MNHEY, CDR2 SMNVEV (reference sequence). The ends lost 4 bases at V and 6 bases at J; junction bases unmatched: 8. Here the CDR3 reads CASSYGQGDGEQYF. DNA for the CDR3: TGTGCCAGCAGTTATGGACAGGGTGATGGCGAGCAGTACTTC.

The rearrangement links TRBV11-2 to TRBJ2-1; D might be TRBD2 (5 bases). Trimming removed 1 base from V and 1 base from J, with 8 bases in between. Germline V gene lookup returns CDR1 SGHAT and CDR2 FQNNGV. This CDR3 is built from 15 residues. The CDR3 spells CASSLVTGSYNEQFF. Here the CDR3 DNA reads TGTGCCAGCAGCTTAGTTACGGGGTCCTACAATGAGCAGTTCTTC.

This clone was seen more than once but under ten times. This sequence joins TRBV7-9 and TRBJ1-3; D is undetermined. Germline assignment: CDR1 SEHNR and CDR2 FQNEAQ (reference sequence). V dropped 5 bases and J dropped 10 bases, with 3 bases sitting between them. The CDR3 has 9 residues. CDR3 protein: CASSPTIYF. CDR3 DNA: TGTGCCAGCAGCCCTACCATATATTTT.

This clone was seen a few times. The DNA for the CDR3 is TGCGCCAGCAGCCAAGAGGGACTAGATAGAGATACGCAGTATTTT. It translates to CASSQEGLDRDTQYF. The chain couples TRBV4-1 to TRBJ2-3; TRBD2 agrees at 8 bases. V lost 0 bases, J lost 5 bases, and 4 bases stayed unmatched. Per germline, CDR1 MGHRA and CDR2 YSYEKL. The length of the CDR3 is 15 residues.

The chain is built from TRBV7-9 and TRBJ2-1, with 15 nucleotides matching TRBD2. Germline V CDR1 and CDR2: SEHNR, FQNEAQ (reference sequence). Trimming cost V 5 bases and J 4 bases; bases outside gene matches: 0. This CDR3 region has 15 residues. The CDR3 spells CASSGLAGGYNEQFF. Here the CDR3 DNA reads TGTGCCAGCAGCGGACTAGCGGGAGGGTACAATGAGCAGTTCTTC.

The rearrangement links TRBV6-5 to TRBJ2-7; either TRBD1 or TRBD2 may supply D (7 bases each). In germline, CDR1 is MNHEY, CDR2 SVGAGI. The CDR3 runs 15 residues. Deletions cut 5 bases from V and 2 bases from J, with 16 bases between. The chain's CDR3 is CASSPSGGGTYEQYF. The DNA of the CDR3 is TGTGCCAGCAGTCCCTCAGGGGGGGGTACCTACGAGCAGTACTTC.

The chain links TRBV28 to TRBJ2-1; a weak D match, TRBD1 (6 bases). Trimming left V 6 bases short and J 7 bases short, with 16 bases between. From germline, CDR1 is MDHEN and CDR2 SYDVKM. The CDR3 consists of 14 residues. CDR3 in amino acids: CASSRPRGGNEQFF. The CDR3 DNA follows: TGTGCCAGCAGCCGGCCGCGAGGGGGTAATGAGCAGTTCTTC.